One and the same sample provided the 26 T cell receptor beta chains below, sequenced in a study of OX40 agonist ivuxolimab in advanced cancers. Sequencing was performed with immunoSEQ multiplex PCR; in TCRdb, only in-frame clones are kept and a portion is missing. The sample gives 45,000 or so clones, approximately 88% of which show up once; less than 20% is in the top ten. The specimen comprised CD4+ or CD8+ T cells sorted from blood, sampled in a trial of the OX40 agonist ivuxolimab. These receptors were obtained from an adult with an advanced solid tumor such as melanoma, head and neck, liver or kidney cancer.

This clone was seen a single time. CDR3 in DNA: TGTGCCAGCAGCGTAGCTAGGAGCGGGGGGGGCTCCTACAATGAGCAGTTCTTC. As protein: CASSVARSGGGSYNEQFF. The chain carries TRBV9 and TRBJ2-1; 10 bases line up with TRBD2. From germline, CDR1 is SGDLS and CDR2 YYNGEE. This CDR3 region has 18 residues. Germline trimming cut 0 bases from V and 0 bases from J; bases unmatched to any gene: 6.

The chain couples TRBV19 to TRBJ2-5, with D perhaps assigned TRBD1 or TRBD2 (5 bases each). Between the trimmed V and J ends, which lost 4 bases and 4 bases, there was a span of 7 bases. This CDR3 has 12 residues. In germline, CDR1 is LNHDA, CDR2 SQIVND (reference sequence). The CDR3 DNA follows: TGTGCCAGTAGTACCGGGGCAGAGACCCAGTACTTC. This codes for CASSTGAETQYF.

The chain joins TRBV19 to TRBJ1-5; D is undetermined. The CDR3 totals 15 residues. CDR1 LNHDA and CDR2 SQIVND come from the germline V gene (reference sequence). Trimming removed 0 bases from V and 1 base from J, with 7 bases in between. Written as DNA, the CDR3 is TGTGCCAGTAGTATAGATCTAGGGAGCAATCAGCCCCAGCATTTT. Its translation is CASSIDLGSNQPQHF.

The chain has TRBV5-4 and TRBJ2-7, with D perhaps given as TRBD1 or TRBD2 (5 bases each). Germline values: CDR1 SGHNT, CDR2 YYREEE (reference sequence). The CDR3 length is 14 residues. V shed 0 bases and J shed 3 bases, with 10 bases lying between them. The CDR3 DNA reads TGTGCCAGCAGCTTGGATGAGGGGTTCTACGAGCAGTACGTC. This gives the protein CASSLDEGFYEQYV.

This chain links TRBV10-2 with TRBJ1-3, with 11 bases identical to TRBD1. Germline trimming cut 4 bases from V and 0 bases from J; bases unmatched to any gene: 5. This CDR3 has 17 residues. Germline V CDR1 and CDR2: WSHSY, SAAADI. This CDR3 reads CASSGSGTGGSGNTIYF. CDR3 coding DNA: TGCGCCAGCAGTGGTTCCGGGACAGGGGGCTCTGGAAACACCATATATTTT.

V and J are TRBV4-3 and TRBJ2-7; D is undetermined. Germline CDR1 and CDR2: LGHNA and YSLEER. There are 14 residues in the CDR3. V lost 5 bases to trimming and J lost 1 base, with 12 bases between them. The CDR3 DNA reads as TGCGCCAGCAGCTCCCGCAGGAGTTCCTACGAGCAGTACTTC. Its protein is CASSSRRSSYEQYF.

V and J are TRBV6-1 and TRBJ2-5, with D possibly being TRBD1 (5 bases). This CDR3 region has 16 residues. Germline CDR1 reads MNHNS; CDR2 reads SASEGT. Trimming took off 3 bases at V and 3 bases at J, with 17 bases between the two ends. The CDR3 sequence: CASSDMGRDGKETQYF. As DNA, the CDR3 is TGTGCCAGCAGTGATATGGGCAGGGATGGAAAAGAGACCCAGTACTTC.

The rearrangement joins TRBV5-5 to TRBJ1-5; D is uncertain. CDR1 and CDR2 (germline): SGHKS, YYEKEE (reference sequence). This CDR3 has 15 residues. V lost 5 bases and J 3 bases, leaving 15 bases between the germline ends. The CDR3 DNA reads as TGTGCCAGCAGTCCGGAGGGTAGTCCCAATCAGCCCCAGCATTTT. Its protein is CASSPEGSPNQPQHF. Drawing the rest from reference TRBV5-5 and TRBJ1-5, the complete variable domain is DAGVTQSPTHLIKTRGQQVTLRCSPISGHKSVSWYQQVLGQGPQFIFQYYEKEERGRGNFPDRFSARQFPNYSSELNVNALLLGDSALYLCASSPEGSPNQPQHFGDGTRLSIL.

V and J are TRBV7-9 and TRBJ1-3; 10 nucleotides agree with TRBD1. V dropped 2 bases and J dropped 2; count of bases not matched to a gene: 6. Germline V gene sequence: CDR1 SEHNR, CDR2 FQNEAQ (reference sequence). This CDR3 has 17 amino acids. The CDR3, as DNA: TGTGCCAGCAGCTTACCGGGACAGGGGTTAACTGGAAACACCATATATTTT. It specifies CASSLPGQGLTGNTIYF. Together with reference TRBV7-9 and TRBJ1-3, the CDR3 gives the full variable domain: DTGVSQNPRHKITKRGQNVTFRCDPISEHNRLYWYRQTLGQGPEFLTYFQNEAQLEKSRLLSDRFSAERPKGSFSTLEIQRTEQGDSAMYLCASSLPGQGLTGNTIYFGEGSWLTVV.

This clone was observed once. The J gene is TRBJ2-2, the V gene TRBV5-4; D is ambiguous. V was trimmed by 2 bases and J by 7 bases, leaving 18 bases between them. Germline V lookup: CDR1 SGHNT, CDR2 YYREEE (reference sequence). This CDR3 has 16 amino acids. The CDR3 spells CASSFKGFRTDGELFF. As DNA, the CDR3 is TGTGCCAGCAGCTTTAAAGGGTTCCGAACCGACGGGGAGCTGTTTTTT.

The chain employs TRBV29-1 and TRBJ1-2; TRBD1 matches 9 bases. V lost 4 bases, J lost 7 bases, and 7 bases stayed unmatched. Germline values: CDR1 SQVTM, CDR2 ANQGSEA. This CDR3 is 13 amino acids long. CDR3 nucleotides: TGCAGCGTTGGGACAGGGGAGACGTTTGGCTACACCTTC. It translates to CSVGTGETFGYTF.

The chain carries TRBV19 and TRBJ2-1; D gene unclear. This CDR3 has 12 residues. Germline-derived CDR1 and CDR2 are LNHDA and SQIVND (reference sequence). V lost 4 bases, J lost 2 bases, and 3 bases lay in between. The CDR3 is CASSTPYNEQFF. CDR3 sequence (DNA): TGTGCCAGTAGTACCCCCTACAATGAGCAGTTCTTC.

This rearrangement joins TRBV13 to TRBJ2-1; 8 bases match TRBD1. The CDR3 is 15 amino acids. From germline, CDR1 is PRHDT and CDR2 FYEKMQ (reference sequence). V lost 1 base and J lost 4; bases outside the gene matches: 3. The CDR3 loop reads CASSLEGTGYNEQFF. CDR3 bases: TGTGCCAGCAGCTTAGAGGGGACAGGTTACAATGAGCAGTTCTTC.

The chain combines TRBV4-3 with TRBJ2-4; 10 bases agree with TRBD1. V was clipped by 4 bases and J by 9 bases; unmatched bases: 6. The length of the CDR3 is 14 residues. Germline assignment: CDR1 LGHNA and CDR2 YSLEER. CDR3 sequence: CASSPGQGETIQYF. CDR3 sequence (DNA): TGCGCCAGCAGCCCAGGACAGGGGGAGACCATTCAGTACTTC.

The chain carries TRBV15 and TRBJ1-5; D is unclear. Germline V gene sequence: CDR1 LNHNV, CDR2 YYDKDF (reference sequence). V was clipped by 3 bases and J by 1 base, with 22 bases between them. The CDR3 sequence is 19 residues long. The CDR3 DNA reads TGTGCCACCAGCAGGTTCACCACGGAGTTAGGTGGAAGCAATCAGCCCCAGCATTTT. It yields the protein CATSRFTTELGGSNQPQHF. The full variable domain, completed using reference TRBV15 and TRBJ1-5, is DAMVIQNPRYQVTQFGKPVTLSCSQTLNHNVMYWYQQKSSQAPKLLFHYYDKDFNNEADTPDNFQSRRPNTSFCFLDIRSPGLGDTAMYLCATSRFTTELGGSNQPQHFGDGTRLSIL.

The CDR3 nucleotides are TGTGCCAGCAGCGTAGCGGCAGGTAGAAATTCACCCCTCCACTTT. It is translated as CASSVAAGRNSPLHF. The rearrangement links TRBV9 to TRBJ1-6; no definite D call. The CDR3 sequence is 15 residues long. Trimming removed 0 bases from V and 7 bases from J, with 11 bases in between. Germline CDR1 SGDLS, CDR2 YYNGEE.

V is TRBV27 and J is TRBJ1-5; possible D gene TRBD1, 5 bases. V lost 0 bases to trimming and J lost 6 bases, with 15 bases between them. From germline, CDR1 is MNHEY and CDR2 SMNVEV (reference sequence). The CDR3 has 16 residues. The CDR3 DNA follows: TGTGCCAGCAGTTTATCGCCCGGGGGAATCTTTCAGCCCCAGCATTTT. Amino acids: CASSLSPGGIFQPQHF.

This clone was recorded once. The rearrangement links TRBV9 to TRBJ2-7; D is possibly TRBD1 (6 bases). Trimming took 2 bases from V and 5 from J, leaving 8 bases between them. The CDR3 length is 12 residues. Germline V lookup: CDR1 SGDLS, CDR2 YYNGEE. CDR3 sequence (DNA): TGTGCCAGCAGCGTCACAGGGAACGAGCAGTACTTC. Translation gives CASSVTGNEQYF.

V and J are TRBV5-6 and TRBJ2-5; D gene unclear. The CDR3 extends over 11 amino acids. Germline CDR1 is SGHDT and CDR2 is YYEEEE. The V end lost 1 base, the J end lost 5 bases, and 3 bases lay between the germline ends. The CDR3 sequence is CASSLLETQYF. In DNA, the CDR3 is TGTGCCAGCAGCTTGTTGGAGACCCAGTACTTC.

This clone was found once. The chain carries TRBV7-9 and TRBJ1-1; possible D gene TRBD1, 5 bases. The CDR3 sequence is 12 residues long. Germline V gene data show CDR1 as SEHNR and CDR2 as FQNEAQ (reference sequence). The V gene lost 1 base and the J gene lost 8 bases, with 8 bases spanning the gap. CDR3: CASSLGGKEAFF. DNA for the CDR3: TGTGCCAGCAGCTTAGGGGGCAAAGAAGCTTTCTTT.

The chain recombines TRBV5-1 with TRBJ1-5, with D unresolved. There are 15 residues in the CDR3. The V end lost 2 bases, the J end lost 3 bases, and 12 bases lay between the germline ends. The germline V gene encodes CDR1 SGHRS and CDR2 YFSETQ. In DNA form, the CDR3 reads TGCGCCAGCAGCTTAACCGGGGATGCCAATCAGCCCCAGCATTTT. Residues: CASSLTGDANQPQHF.

This sequence joins TRBV27 and TRBJ2-7; the D gene could be TRBD1 or TRBD2 (5 bases each). CDR1 is MNHEY and CDR2 is SMNVEV in the germline V gene (reference sequence). V gave up 6 bases and J gave up 7 bases, with 19 bases separating them. This CDR3 contains 14 residues. CDR3 bases: TGTGCCAGCAGCCGACCGGGACCTACTTTAGAGCAGTACTTC. Residues: CASSRPGPTLEQYF.

This clone has just one count. V gene TRBV5-6 combines with J gene TRBJ2-7; tentatively, D is TRBD1 (6 bases). V was shortened by 4 bases and J by 2 bases, with 13 bases between the two germline ends. This CDR3 contains 14 residues. Germline-derived CDR1 and CDR2 are SGHDT and YYEEEE. The CDR3 DNA reads as TGTGCCAGCAGCACAGGGACGTCTACCTACGAGCAGTACGTC. Translated, it gives CASSTGTSTYEQYV.

The chain has TRBV4-1 and TRBJ1-4, with 8 bases lining up with TRBD1. The CDR3 is made up of 15 amino acids. Trimming at V came to 0 bases and at J to 10 bases, leaving 7 bases not matched to a gene. CDR1 is MGHRA, CDR2 YSYEKL, per germline. This CDR3 is CASSQDSGGAGKLFF. CDR3 in DNA: TGCGCCAGCAGCCAAGATTCAGGGGGCGCCGGAAAACTGTTTTTT.

This chain links TRBV5-1 with TRBJ1-5; D unclear. The CDR3 runs 15 residues. Looked up from germline, CDR1 is SGHRS and CDR2 is YFSETQ. The germline V and J ends were trimmed by 0 bases and 2 bases, with 9 bases remaining between them. The CDR3 nucleotides are TGCGCCAGCAGCTTGGGGACGTCGGGCAATCAGCCCCAGCATTTT. Protein sequence: CASSLGTSGNQPQHF.

V and J are TRBV9 and TRBJ2-2, with 7 bases aligning to TRBD1. Per germline, CDR1 SGDLS and CDR2 YYNGEE. The CDR3 runs 15 residues. V gave up 3 bases and J gave up 5 bases; unmatched junction bases: 7. In DNA form, the CDR3 reads TGTGCCAGCAGCGCAGAAGGGGGCCGGACCGGGGAGCTGTTTTTT. As protein: CASSAEGGRTGELFF.